The source of this T cell receptor (beta chain) is a study of blood T cell repertoires in COVID-19. The CDR3 consists of 13 residues. V was clipped by 6 bases and J by 8 bases; unmatched bases: 4. The data were produced by immunoSEQ multiplex PCR, yet TCRdb's version contains in-frame clones alone and is incomplete. The profile covers about 330,000 clones, with 89% appearing a single time and 5% to 7.5% taken by the ten largest. The source of this sequence is a man between 18 and 29 years old who had recovered from COVID-19. The sample was peripheral blood. The rearrangement joins TRBV12-3 or TRBV12-4 to TRBJ2-1, with 10 nucleotides matching TRBD2. CDR3 protein: CASSLAGVHEQFF. Here the CDR3 DNA reads TGTGCCAGCAGCCTAGCGGGAGTCCATGAGCAGTTCTTC.